These 21 T cell receptor beta chains were sequenced from one sample in a study of lymphopenia after photon versus proton radiotherapy. Method: immunoSEQ multiplex PCR; TCRdb's copy keeps in-frame clones and lacks some. The sample records tens of thousands of clones, more than 70% being singletons. Sequenced material: peripheral blood, taken from a patient treated with proton-based radiotherapy. Receptor source: a woman in her 70s with pancreatic cancer. Some clones in this sample may be carry-over from other donors' samples.

This chain joins TRBV2 and TRBJ2-7, with 7 bases lining up with TRBD1. The V and J ends lost 6 bases and 6 bases, in that order; junction bases with no gene match: 14. This CDR3 region has 15 residues. CDR1 and CDR2 (germline): SNHLY, FYNNEI. The CDR3 DNA reads as TGTGCCAGCAGCCCTCCCCCCCCCAGGGGGAGCGAGCAGTACTTC. Translated, it gives CASSPPPPRGSEQYF. Full variable domain (missing parts from reference TRBV2 and TRBJ2-7): EPEVTQTPSHQVTQMGQEVILRCVPISNHLYFYWYRQILGQKVEFLVSFYNNEISEKSEIFDDQFSVERPDGSNFTLKIRSTKLEDSAMYFCASSPPPPRGSEQYFGPGTRLTVT.

The V and J genes are TRBV10-2 and TRBJ1-1, with D possibly TRBD1 on 6 matching bases. This CDR3 has 11 amino acids. V lost 4 bases and J 6 bases, leaving 6 bases between the germline ends. Germline CDR1 WSHSY, CDR2 SAAADI. The CDR3, as DNA: TGCGCCAGCAGTGGGACAGCTGAAGCTTTCTTT. It translates to CASSGTAEAFF.

The chain employs TRBV19 and TRBJ2-6, with 8 bases matching TRBD2. V was clipped by 4 bases and J by 0 bases; unmatched bases: 8. Germline CDR1 and CDR2: LNHDA and SQIVND (reference sequence). This CDR3 has 18 amino acids. CDR3 protein: CASSRLAGTSSGANVLTF. The CDR3 DNA reads TGTGCCAGTAGTAGGCTAGCGGGTACGAGCTCTGGGGCCAACGTCCTGACTTTC.

The genes are TRBV18 and TRBJ2-7, with 9 bases lining up with TRBD1. Germline values: CDR1 KGHSH, CDR2 LQKENI. The CDR3 totals 16 residues. V trimming: 6 bases; J trimming: 1 base; junction bases outside the gene matches: 10. This chain's CDR3 is CASSPPTGGASYEQYF. The CDR3 bases are TGTGCCAGCTCCCCCCCCACAGGGGGCGCTTCCTACGAGCAGTACTTC. Variable domain in full (rest from reference TRBV18 and TRBJ2-7): NAGVMQNPRHLVRRRGQEARLRCSPMKGHSHVYWYRQLPEEGLKFMVYLQKENIIDESGMPKERFSAEFPKEGPSILRIQQVVRGDSAAYFCASSPPTGGASYEQYFGPGTRLTVT.

The chain is built from TRBV6-1 and TRBJ2-1; D call uncertain. CDR3 length: 13 residues. Trimming took 4 bases from V and 0 from J, leaving 4 bases between them. Germline V gene data show CDR1 as MNHNS and CDR2 as SASEGT. The CDR3 DNA sequence: TGTGCCAGCAGTGGAGACTCCTACAATGAGCAGTTCTTC. Its protein is CASSGDSYNEQFF.

This chain links TRBV28 with TRBJ1-4; D ambiguous. The CDR3 totals 15 residues. Germline CDR1 reads MDHEN; CDR2 reads SYDVKM. V was cut by 7 bases and J by 5 bases, with 17 bases left in between. The CDR3 reads CASTGRRWRNEKLFF. CDR3 sequence (DNA): TGTGCCAGCACCGGCCGAAGGTGGCGCAATGAAAAACTGTTTTTT.

The V gene is TRBV19, the J gene TRBJ2-7; TRBD2 matches 8 bases. Germline assignment: CDR1 LNHDA and CDR2 SQIVND (reference sequence). V was pared by 8 bases and J by 3 bases, with 9 bases of the junction left unmatched. This CDR3 is 14 amino acids long. The CDR3 DNA reads as TGTGCCAGTTCCCGGGAGGGACGAGGCTACGAGCAGTACTTC. As protein: CASSREGRGYEQYF.

The chain couples TRBV19 to TRBJ2-7, with D perhaps TRBD1 (5 bases). Trimming took off 5 bases at V and 6 bases at J, with 26 bases between the two ends. The CDR3 has 17 residues. Germline values: CDR1 LNHDA, CDR2 SQIVND (reference sequence). The CDR3 DNA reads as TGTGCCAGTAGTCGACCTCAAGACAGTCAGTTTGGTTTCGAGCAGTACTTC. Amino acids: CASSRPQDSQFGFEQYF.

The chain couples TRBV5-1 to TRBJ2-3, with 10 bases aligning to TRBD2. Per germline, CDR1 SGHRS and CDR2 YFSETQ. Trimming cost V 0 bases and J 1 base; bases outside gene matches: 5. The CDR3 has 17 amino acids. CDR3 DNA sequence: TGCGCCAGCAGCTTGGGGTCCGGGACTAGCGGCACAGATACGCAGTATTTT. This gives the protein CASSLGSGTSGTDTQYF.

The chain uses TRBV21-1 and TRBJ2-7; the table's D call of TRBD2 was not tested on the DNA. TRBV21-1 is given as a pseudogene. The CDR3 has 15 amino acids. Written as DNA, the CDR3 is TGTGCCAGCAGTAAGCCCCGGGTTACCTCCTACGAGCAGTACTTC. As protein: CASSKPRVTSYEQYF.

The chain employs TRBV7-8 and TRBJ2-7; weak D call: TRBD2 (5 bases). Between the trimmed V and J ends, which lost 5 bases and 7 bases, there was a span of 21 bases. The CDR3 covers 15 residues. Germline V gives CDR1 SGHVS, CDR2 FQNEAQ. CDR3: CASSPLRSSFQEQYF. CDR3 bases: TGTGCCAGCAGCCCCTTGCGGTCTAGCTTTCAAGAGCAGTACTTC.

Comments on this clone: At one of its ends the junction is not consistent with the germline gene, which may arise from a read error. This sequence joins TRBV11-2 and TRBJ2-3, with TRBD1 as a possible D gene (6 bases). CDR1 is SGHAT and CDR2 is FQNNGV in the germline V gene. The CDR3 loop spans 14 amino acids. The CDR3 sequence: CASRLGQTTDTQYF. The CDR3 DNA reads as TGTGCCAGCAGATTAGGACAGACCACAGATACGCAGTATTTT.

The rearrangement uses TRBV28 and TRBJ2-1; D uncertain. The CDR3 contains 13 residues. Germline CDR1 reads MDHEN; CDR2 reads SYDVKM. V lost 5 bases and J 8 bases, leaving 13 bases between the germline ends. The CDR3 loop is CASSPRSRHEQFF. For the CDR3, the DNA is TGTGCCAGCAGTCCGCGTTCGCGGCATGAGCAGTTCTTC.

The rearrangement links TRBV11-2 to TRBJ1-5; no clear D. Germline V gene data show CDR1 as SGHAT and CDR2 as FQNNGV. V was clipped by 0 bases and J by 9 bases, with 18 bases between them. This CDR3 spans 16 amino acids. The chain's CDR3 is CASSLDSDTTIWPQHF. As DNA, the CDR3 is TGTGCCAGCAGCTTAGATAGCGACACGACAATTTGGCCCCAGCATTTT.

The CDR3 loop is CASSLLGGKDTGELFF. Here the CDR3 DNA reads TGTGCCAGCAGTTTATTAGGGGGGAAGGACACCGGGGAGCTGTTTTTT. The chain uses TRBV28 and TRBJ2-2; D may match TRBD1 or TRBD2 (6 bases each). Trimming shortened V by 1 base and J by 3 bases, and 12 bases separated the two germline ends. Germline CDR1 is MDHEN and CDR2 is SYDVKM. The CDR3 is 16 amino acids.

This chain connects TRBV6-5 to TRBJ2-5; 8 nucleotides line up with TRBD2. Per germline, CDR1 MNHEY and CDR2 SVGAGI. The V segment lost 6 bases and the J segment 4 bases; nucleotides outside the gene matches: 4. CDR3 length: 13 residues. Here the CDR3 reads CASRGAGGETQYF. The CDR3, as DNA: TGTGCCAGCAGGGGGGCGGGAGGAGAGACCCAGTACTTC.

The V and J genes are TRBV9 and TRBJ1-1; 8 bases are a match to TRBD1. V was pared by 3 bases and J by 1 base, with 14 bases of the junction left unmatched. The CDR3 totals 18 residues. The V gene's germline CDR1 is SGDLS and CDR2 YYNGEE. The CDR3 is CASSENAGTGMRNTEAFF. The DNA for the CDR3 is TGTGCCAGCAGCGAGAACGCCGGGACAGGTATGAGGAACACTGAAGCTTTCTTT.

A note on this clone: The sample has other DNA sequences that encode this CDR3 too. This CDR3 reads CASSSTLNQPQHF. CDR3 in DNA: TGTGCCAGCAGTTCGACCCTCAATCAGCCCCAGCATTTT. The V gene is TRBV28, the J gene TRBJ1-5; no definite D call. The CDR3 runs to 13 residues. V lost 4 bases to trimming and J lost 3 bases, with 7 bases between them. Germline CDR1 is MDHEN and CDR2 is SYDVKM.

This chain joins TRBV19 and TRBJ1-5; D unresolved. The CDR3 length is 15 residues. V lost 3 bases and J lost 0, with 9 bases in between. Per the germline V gene, CDR1 is LNHDA and CDR2 is SQIVND (reference sequence). Here the CDR3 DNA reads TGTGCCAGTAGTATCTCCCCTTATAGCAATCAGCCCCAGCATTTT. Amino acids: CASSISPYSNQPQHF.

This chain joins TRBV7-2 and TRBJ2-1; 7 bases align to TRBD1. Germline V gives CDR1 SGHTA, CDR2 FQGNSA. The CDR3 extends over 16 amino acids. V trimming: 1 base; J trimming: 0 bases; junction bases outside the gene matches: 3. The CDR3 DNA follows: TGTGCCAGCAGCTTAGTCGGGGACAGCTCCTACAATGAGCAGTTCTTC. The encoded protein is CASSLVGDSSYNEQFF.

This clone has a single count. The chain recombines TRBV7-9 with TRBJ1-1, with TRBD1 matching over 8 bases. From germline, CDR1 is SEHNR and CDR2 FQNEAQ (reference sequence). This CDR3 has 17 residues. Trimming took 5 bases from V and 0 from J; bases not matched to a gene: 11. The CDR3 DNA is TGTGCCAGCAGCCCCCGGGCAGGGGGCCTCTTGAACACTGAAGCTTTCTTT. Its translation is CASSPRAGGLLNTEAFF.